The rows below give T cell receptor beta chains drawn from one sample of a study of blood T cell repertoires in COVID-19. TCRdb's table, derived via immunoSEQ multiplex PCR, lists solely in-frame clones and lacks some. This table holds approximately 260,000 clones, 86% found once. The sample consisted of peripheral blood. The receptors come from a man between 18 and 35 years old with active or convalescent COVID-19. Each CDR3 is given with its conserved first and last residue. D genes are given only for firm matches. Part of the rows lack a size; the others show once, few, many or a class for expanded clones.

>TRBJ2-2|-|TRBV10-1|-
TGCGCCAGCAGTGAGCCCGGGAACGGGGAGCTGTTTTTT
CASSEPGNGELFF
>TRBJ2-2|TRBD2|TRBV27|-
TGTGCCAGCAGTTTCGGGACTAGCGGGAGAACCGGGGAGCTGTTTTTT
CASSFGTSGRTGELFF
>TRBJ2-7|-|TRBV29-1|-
TGCAGCGTTGACAGTCACGACGAGCAGTACTTC
CSVDSHDEQYF
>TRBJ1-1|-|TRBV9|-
TGTGCCAGCAGTGTTACGGGGGGAGAAGCTTTCTTT
CASSVTGGEAFF
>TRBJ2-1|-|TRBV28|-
TGTGCCAGCAGTTTATATGGGGCAGGGCATCATGAGCAGTTCTTC
CASSLYGAGHHEQFF
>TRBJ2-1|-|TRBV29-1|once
TGCAGCGTTCCTACAAAAGACGGGTACAATGAGCAGTTCTTC
CSVPTKDGYNEQFF
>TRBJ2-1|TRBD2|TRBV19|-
TGTGCCAGTAGGCCAACTAGCGGGAGGGACAATGAGCAGTTCTTC
CASRPTSGRDNEQFF
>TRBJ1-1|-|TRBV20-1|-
TGCAGTGCTAGTGCAGTTCTTAACACTGAAGCTTTCTTT
CSASAVLNTEAFF
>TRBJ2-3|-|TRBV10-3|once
TGTGCCGTCAGACGGTCAACTGGGGCGAGCACAGATACGCAGTATTTT
CAVRRSTGASTDTQYF
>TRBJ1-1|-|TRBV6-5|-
TGTGCCAGCAGCTCAGCGGGTTCGGGCACTGAAGCTTTCTTT
CASSSAGSGTEAFF
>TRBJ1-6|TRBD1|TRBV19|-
TGTGCCAGTAGTTTCGCGGGACAGGGTATTTCACCCCTCCACTTT
CASSFAGQGISPLHF
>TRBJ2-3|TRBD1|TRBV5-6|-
TGTGCCAGCAGCTTGTCCCTCTACAGGGGGACAGATACGCAGTATTTT
CASSLSLYRGTDTQYF
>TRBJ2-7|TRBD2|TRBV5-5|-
TGTGCCAGCAGCTTAGGTGGAGCGGGGGGTGACGAGCAGTACTTC
CASSLGGAGGDEQYF
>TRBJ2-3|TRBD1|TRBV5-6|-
TGTGCCAGCAGACACGGTGAGGGACAGGGAACAGATACGCAGTATTTT
CASRHGEGQGTDTQYF
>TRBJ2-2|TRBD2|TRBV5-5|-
TGTGCCAGCAGCAGGTATTTAGCGGGAGATGTAGCCGGGGAGCTGTTTTTT
CASSRYLAGDVAGELFF
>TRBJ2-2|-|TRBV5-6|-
TGTGCCAGCAGCTTGTGGGGGGGCCGCACCGGGGAGCTGTTTTTT
CASSLWGGRTGELFF
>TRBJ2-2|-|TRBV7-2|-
TGTGCCAGCAGCCACGTAGCCCGCTACACCGGGGAGCTGTTTTTT
CASSHVARYTGELFF
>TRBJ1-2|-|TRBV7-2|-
TGTGCCAGCAGCTTAGACGGTCATGGCTACACCTTC
CASSLDGHGYTF
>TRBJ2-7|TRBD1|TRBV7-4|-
TGTGCCAGACCCCCGGGACAGGGGAAGTACTACGAGCAGTACTTC
CARPPGQGKYYEQYF
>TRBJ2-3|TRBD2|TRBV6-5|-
TGTGCCAGCAGTTTAGAGCGGGGGCCGGGTACAGATACGCAGTATTTT
CASSLERGPGTDTQYF
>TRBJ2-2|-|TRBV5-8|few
TGTGCCAGCAGCCGGACAGAGCTGAACACCGGGGAGCTGTTTTTT
CASSRTELNTGELFF
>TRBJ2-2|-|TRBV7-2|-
TGTGCCAGCGTCAACGGTCTACCCGGGGAGCTGTTTTTT
CASVNGLPGELFF
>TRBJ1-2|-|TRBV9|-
TGTGCCAGCAGCGTAGGCAGATACTATGGCTACACCTTC
CASSVGRYYGYTF
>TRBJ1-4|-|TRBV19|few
TGTGCCAGTAGTGGGCAGCCCCATGAAAAACTGTTTTTT
CASSGQPHEKLFF
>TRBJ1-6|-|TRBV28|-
TGTGCCAGCAGTGGGGGGGATGGGAATTCACCCCTCCACTTT
CASSGGDGNSPLHF
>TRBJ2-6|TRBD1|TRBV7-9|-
TGTGCCAGAGCCGGACAGGGGGCGATTGGGGCCAACGTCCTGACTTTC
CARAGQGAIGANVLTF
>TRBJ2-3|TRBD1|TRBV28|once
TGTGCCAGCAGTTTAGGGACAGGGAGCACAGATACGCAGTATTTT
CASSLGTGSTDTQYF
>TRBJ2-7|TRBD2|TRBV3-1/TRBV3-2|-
TGTGCCAGCAGCGGACGAGCGGGGGTGGGCTACGAGCAGTACTTC
CASSGRAGVGYEQYF
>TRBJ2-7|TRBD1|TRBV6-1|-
TGTGCCAGCAGTGAAGGGTGGGACAGCGGTTACGAGCAGTACTTC
CASSEGWDSGYEQYF
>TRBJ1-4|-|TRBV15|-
TGTGCCCCGCTAGTTAGGAAACTGTTTTTT
CAPLVRKLFF
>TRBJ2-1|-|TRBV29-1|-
TGCAGCGTTGATGGGGGCTTACCGTCTGATGAGCAGTTCTTC
CSVDGGLPSDEQFF
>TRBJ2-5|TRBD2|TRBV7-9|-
TGTGCCAGCAGCCCGAGAGGGGGACTAGCGGGGCCGTACCAAGAGACCCAGTACTTC
CASSPRGGLAGPYQETQYF
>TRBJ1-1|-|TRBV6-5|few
TGTGCCAGCAGCCGGGACTCTAGGGCGGGGACTGAAGCTTTCTTT
CASSRDSRAGTEAFF